What follows are 16 T cell receptor beta chains derived from one specimen sequenced in a study of shared clonotypes between healthy human individuals. Using immunoSEQ multiplex PCR, the repertoire was profiled, and TCRdb retains in-frame clones only, with some absent. The data show some 450,000 clones, with approximately 77% seen just once and 12% held by the top ten. The sample taken for sequencing was PBMCs. The receptor source for this set is a woman aged 40-49 years in good health. Some clones in this sample may be carry-over from other donors' samples.

Remarks on this clone: One base separates it from a far larger clone, so it is likely a read error. Different DNA sequences within this sample yield the same CDR3. The chain recombines TRBV5-4 with TRBJ2-7, with D perhaps TRBD1 (5 bases). In germline, CDR1 is SGHNT, CDR2 YYREEE (reference sequence). The CDR3 length is 15 residues. The CDR3 sequence is CASGNGVGASYEQYF. Here the CDR3 DNA reads TGTGCCAGCGGAAATGGGGTTGGGGCCTCCTACGAGCAGTATTTC.

The J gene is TRBJ1-2, the V gene TRBV9, with TRBD1 matching over 7 bases. The ends lost 3 bases at V and 7 bases at J; junction bases unmatched: 12. Germline CDR1 and CDR2: SGDLS and YYNGEE. This CDR3 region has 15 residues. CDR3 protein: CASSARRDSFPGYTF. As DNA, the CDR3 is TGTGCCAGCAGCGCGCGGAGGGACAGTTTCCCTGGCTACACCTTC.

In regard to this clone: A much larger clonotype is one base distant, so this may be a read error. This sample includes further DNA sequences coding for the same CDR3. The genes are TRBV10-1 and TRBJ2-3; D is possibly TRBD2 (6 bases). Between the trimmed V and J ends, which lost 3 bases and 1 base, there was a span of 17 bases. Germline V lookup: CDR1 WNHNN, CDR2 SYGVQD (reference sequence). The CDR3 covers 17 residues. The CDR3 nucleotides read TGCGCCAGCAGTGACCCGCCGGGGGTGGGGCGCACAGATACGCAGTATTTT. Encoded protein: CASSDPPGVGRTDTQYF.

This chain connects TRBV15 to TRBJ2-3; 7 bases line up with TRBD1. Germline trimming cut 1 base from V and 0 bases from J; bases unmatched to any gene: 10. CDR1 and CDR2 from the germline V gene are LNHNV and YYDKDF (reference sequence). The CDR3 is 18 amino acids. The CDR3 DNA is TGTGCCACCAGCAGAGGGCACCCGGGACAGCTTAGCACAGATACGCAGTATTTT. Protein: CATSRGHPGQLSTDTQYF.

This clone was observed a handful of times. This chain joins TRBV2 and TRBJ1-1; D ambiguous. The CDR3 contains 13 residues. Germline assignment: CDR1 SNHLY and CDR2 FYNNEI. The ends were cut back, 5 bases at V and 0 bases at J, with 7 bases in the middle. CDR3 in DNA: TGTGCCAGCAGTACAGATATGAACACTGAAGCTTTCTTT. Amino acid sequence: CASSTDMNTEAFF.

The chain has TRBV5-1 and TRBJ2-7, with D possibly being TRBD1 (6 bases). The CDR3 spans 14 residues. V was cut by 5 bases and J by 0 bases, with 12 bases left in between. CDR1 and CDR2 (germline): SGHRS, YFSETQ. The CDR3, as DNA: TGCGCCAGCAGGTGGTTAGGGGGCTCCTACGAGCAGTACTTC. This sequence encodes CASRWLGGSYEQYF. The full variable domain, in which reference TRBV5-1 and TRBJ2-7 provide the parts outside the CDR3, is KAGVTQTPRYLIKTRGQQVTLSCSPISGHRSVSWYQQTPGQGLQFLFEYFSETQRNKGNFPGRFSGRQFSNSRSEMNVSTLELGDSALYLCASRWLGGSYEQYFGPGTRLTVT.

The chain is built from TRBV4-1 and TRBJ2-5, with 7 bases aligning to TRBD1. The germline V gene encodes CDR1 MGHRA and CDR2 YSYEKL. There are 17 residues in the CDR3. V lost 0 bases, J lost 5 bases, and 12 bases stayed unmatched. CDR3 sequence: CASSQDARGGGRETQYF. The CDR3 DNA sequence: TGCGCCAGCAGCCAAGATGCGAGAGGGGGCGGCCGGGAGACCCAGTACTTC.

DNA for the CDR3: TGCAGCGTTGATTGGTCTCATGGCTACACCTTC. Its translation is CSVDWSHGYTF. The chain recombines TRBV29-1 with TRBJ1-2; D gene uncertain. Germline V CDR1 and CDR2: SQVTM, ANQGSEA. V was cut by 3 bases and J by 6 bases, with 8 bases left in between. This CDR3 has 11 residues.

There are many counts of this clone. The chain has TRBV11-2 and TRBJ1-2, with D uncertain. Deletions cut 0 bases from V and 4 bases from J, with 9 bases between. In germline, CDR1 is SGHAT, CDR2 FQNNGV. This CDR3 is built from 14 residues. The CDR3 protein is CASSLEQLGYGYTF. CDR3 nucleotides: TGTGCCAGCAGCTTAGAACAGCTTGGCTATGGCTACACCTTC.

A remark on this clone: Only one base separates this from a far larger clonotype, so it likely reflects a read error. The gene calls are TRBV29-1 and TRBJ2-3; no firm D call. The germline V gene has CDR1 SQVTM and CDR2 ANQGSEA. Trimming removed 5 bases at V and 7 bases at J, with 10 bases between. This CDR3 has 11 amino acids. The CDR3 loop reads CSVNWGNTQYF. CDR3 DNA sequence: TGCAGCGTTAACTGGGGAAATACGCAGTATTTT.

For this clone: A far larger clone is off by one base, so a read error is likely. CDR3 nucleotides: TGCAGCATTGTCATCCAGAGTGGCCACGAGCAGTACTTC. Its translation is CSIVIQSGHEQYF. V and J are TRBV29-1 and TRBJ2-7; no definite D call. Germline V CDR1 and CDR2: SQVTM, ANQGSEA. Trimming pared 8 bases from V and 5 bases from J, leaving 19 bases between. The CDR3 is 13 amino acids.

Turning to this clone: This likely reflects a read error, since a far larger clone is one base away. The V call is TRBV10-2, the J call TRBJ2-5; a possible D gene is TRBD2 (6 bases). Trimming took 6 bases from V and 3 from J, leaving 11 bases between them. The CDR3 is 13 residues long. CDR1 and CDR2 (germline): WSHSY, SAAADI. The CDR3 protein is CASRTGGEETQYF. In DNA form, the CDR3 reads TGCGCCAGCAGGACTGGCGGGGAAGAGACCCAGTACTTC.

The J gene is TRBJ2-1, the V gene TRBV6-5, with 11 bases that match TRBD2. CDR3 length equals 15 residues. V trimming: 8 bases; J trimming: 12 bases; junction bases outside the gene matches: 15. Germline values: CDR1 MNHEY, CDR2 SVGAGI. CDR3 residues: CASRIAGGLKYVQFF. The CDR3 coding sequence is TGTGCCAGCCGAATAGCGGGAGGGCTGAAGTACGTGCAGTTCTTC.

The genes are TRBV10-3 and TRBJ2-4; 11 positions agree with TRBD1. The CDR3 is 14 residues long. Germline V gives CDR1 ENHRY, CDR2 SYGVKD. V gave up 0 bases and J gave up 12 bases; unmatched junction bases: 4. CDR3 sequence: CAISESGQGAPQYF. The CDR3 DNA sequence: TGTGCCATCAGTGAGTCAGGACAGGGGGCGCCTCAGTACTTC.

This chain connects TRBV29-1 to TRBJ1-1; D call uncertain. Trimming stripped 4 bases from V and 1 base from J, with 10 bases between. CDR3 length: 13 residues. Looked up from germline, CDR1 is SQVTM and CDR2 is ANQGSEA. In DNA, the CDR3 is TGCAGCGTTGGGTCGGCCGCGAACACTGAAGCTTTCTTT. Protein: CSVGSAANTEAFF. Supplemented by reference TRBV29-1 and TRBJ1-1, the full variable domain reads SAVISQKPSRDICQRGTSLTIQCQVDSQVTMMFWYRQQPGQSLTLIATANQGSEATYESGFVIDKFPISRPNLTFSTLTVSNMSPEDSSIYLCSVGSAANTEAFFGQGTRLTVV.

As for this clone: This likely came from a read error, as a far larger clone is one base away. V usage is TRBV5-4 and J usage is TRBJ2-1; 11 bases align to TRBD1. Trimming cost V 4 bases and J 12 bases; bases outside gene matches: 15. Germline CDR1 is SGHNT and CDR2 is YYREEE (reference sequence). This CDR3 comprises 16 residues. CDR3 amino acids: CASSQVLGQGVRLQFF. CDR3 DNA: TGTGCCAGCAGCCAAGTCCTGGGACAGGGGGTTCGTTTGCAGTTCTTC.